This T cell receptor beta chain appears in the sequencing data of a study of cytomegalovirus exposure and HLA in healthy donors. Study summary: Caucasian-associated ancestry cluster membership applied to approximately 81% of approximately 400 genotyped donors.

Concerning this clone itself: Antigen specificity is unknown. The same CDR3 is also encoded by other DNA sequences in this sample.

The PCR contained 60 Vbeta and 13 Jbeta primers. Original analysis: A later analysis tallied approximately 87 million unique TCR beta chains, about 12 million of them shared. TCRdb's copy holds only in-frame clones and misses some; the assay was immunoSEQ multiplex PCR. For V, J and clone size, that table is used; D and trimming come from the DNA. Of roughly 190,000 clones detected, roughly 12% appear once; the ten largest clones hold about 8%. From germline, CDR1 is MNHEY and CDR2 SMNVEV (reference sequence). V dropped 5 bases and J dropped 4 bases, with 11 bases sitting between them. This CDR3 is built from 13 residues. Study-level results: TCR beta V segments were, for the most part, productive about 87% or about 30% of the time in an earlier analysis. It was reported that TCR beta sequences correctly inferred the HLA-A and HLA-B alleles for most subjects.

The origin of this receptor is a man aged 45-65 years in good health and CMV-seropositive. The gene calls are TRBV27 and TRBJ2-5; D may be TRBD2 (5 bases). Material: PBMCs. This CDR3 reads CASSPTGRETQYF. The CDR3 DNA reads TGTGCCAGCAGTCCGACGGGGAGAGAGACCCAGTACTTC.